This entry features one TCR beta chain sequence. In the original processing: Reference gene primer amplification in the assay estimated nucleated cell counts. Sequencing was performed with immunoSEQ multiplex PCR; in TCRdb, only in-frame clones are kept and a portion is missing. Clonal size and the V and J genes are those of that table, whereas D and trimming came from the DNA. Of 80,000 or so clones listed, 86% are singletons. The sample is drawn from a study of blood T cell repertoires in COVID-19. Study-wide context: Samples came from the United States, Italy and Spain, spanning acute and convalescent COVID-19. In each case, the material was cDNA or gDNA derived from T cells, B-cell-depleted T cells, or PBMCs.

The V gene lost 6 bases and the J gene lost 7 bases, with 10 bases spanning the gap. The CDR3 sequence is 12 residues long. In germline, CDR1 is SGHRS, CDR2 YFSETQ. This receptor was identified in a human donor in a cohort sampled during active COVID-19. The J gene is TRBJ2-2, the V gene TRBV5-1, with D hard to call. The specimen sequenced was peripheral blood. CDR3 amino acids: CASTPRDGELFF. The DNA of the CDR3 is TGCGCCAGCACCCCGAGAGACGGGGAGCTGTTTTTT. The full variable domain, rest sourced from reference TRBV5-1 and TRBJ2-2, is KAGVTQTPRYLIKTRGQQVTLSCSPISGHRSVSWYQQTPGQGLQFLFEYFSETQRNKGNFPGRFSGRQFSNSRSEMNVSTLELGDSALYLCASTPRDGELFFGEGSRLTVL.